The rows below give T cell receptor beta chains drawn from one sample of a study of T cell responses to AZD1222 COVID-19 vaccine. Method: immunoSEQ multiplex PCR; TCRdb's copy keeps in-frame clones and lacks some. The repertoire consists of approximately 110,000 clones, with about 85% occurring once and the leading ten covering 5% to 7%. The sample was peripheral blood, taken on day 0 of AZD1222 vaccination. Receptor source: an adult in good health. Both conserved end residues are part of each CDR3. D genes are given only for firm matches. Not all rows give a size; the values are once, few, many and, for expanded clones, a class.

j_gene: TRBJ2-2
d_gene: .
v_gene: TRBV2
abundance: .
CDR3aa: CASSPGTRVSTGELFF
CDR3nt: TGTGCCAGCAGCCCCGGGACCAGGGTGAGCACCGGGGAGCTGTTTTTT

j_gene: TRBJ1-2
d_gene: .
v_gene: TRBV7-9
abundance: .
CDR3aa: CASSLVVTSISYGYTF
CDR3nt: TGTGCCAGCAGCTTAGTAGTAACTTCCATATCCTATGGCTACACCTTC

j_gene: TRBJ1-6
d_gene: .
v_gene: TRBV30
abundance: .
CDR3aa: CAWSGEQLSSPLHF
CDR3nt: TGTGCCTGGAGTGGGGAGCAATTGAGTTCACCCCTCCACTTT

j_gene: TRBJ2-1
d_gene: .
v_gene: TRBV5-1
abundance: once
CDR3aa: CASSLGLMSRAYNEQFF
CDR3nt: TGCGCCAGCAGCTTGGGGCTCATGAGCCGAGCCTACAATGAGCAGTTCTTC

j_gene: TRBJ2-1
d_gene: .
v_gene: TRBV28
abundance: .
CDR3aa: CASSPNPSPPYNEQFF
CDR3nt: TGTGCCAGCAGTCCCAACCCCTCTCCCCCCTACAATGAGCAGTTCTTC

j_gene: TRBJ2-7
d_gene: TRBD1
v_gene: TRBV29-1
abundance: .
CDR3aa: CSARDSFNEQYF
CDR3nt: TGCAGCGCCCGGGACAGTTTCAACGAGCAGTACTTC

j_gene: TRBJ2-7
d_gene: .
v_gene: TRBV2
abundance: .
CDR3aa: CASSEPRRGTYEQYF
CDR3nt: TGTGCCAGCAGTGAACCACGTAGGGGCACCTACGAGCAGTACTTC

j_gene: TRBJ1-6
d_gene: .
v_gene: TRBV5-4
abundance: .
CDR3aa: CASSNRDFPYNSPLHF
CDR3nt: TGTGCCAGCAGCAACCGGGACTTTCCCTATAATTCACCCCTCCACTTT

j_gene: TRBJ2-7
d_gene: .
v_gene: TRBV4-1
abundance: .
CDR3aa: CASSQEHSGPYQQYF
CDR3nt: TGCGCCAGCAGCCAAGAGCACAGTGGACCTTACCAGCAGTACTTC

j_gene: TRBJ2-1
d_gene: TRBD2
v_gene: TRBV6-2/TRBV6-3
abundance: .
CDR3aa: CASSWTSGAYNEQFF
CDR3nt: TGTGCCAGCAGTTGGACTAGTGGCGCCTACAATGAGCAGTTCTTC

j_gene: TRBJ2-7
d_gene: .
v_gene: TRBV7-9
abundance: medium-sized
CDR3aa: CASSRSGQSYEQYF
CDR3nt: TGTGCCAGCAGCAGAAGCGGACAGTCCTACGAGCAGTACTTC